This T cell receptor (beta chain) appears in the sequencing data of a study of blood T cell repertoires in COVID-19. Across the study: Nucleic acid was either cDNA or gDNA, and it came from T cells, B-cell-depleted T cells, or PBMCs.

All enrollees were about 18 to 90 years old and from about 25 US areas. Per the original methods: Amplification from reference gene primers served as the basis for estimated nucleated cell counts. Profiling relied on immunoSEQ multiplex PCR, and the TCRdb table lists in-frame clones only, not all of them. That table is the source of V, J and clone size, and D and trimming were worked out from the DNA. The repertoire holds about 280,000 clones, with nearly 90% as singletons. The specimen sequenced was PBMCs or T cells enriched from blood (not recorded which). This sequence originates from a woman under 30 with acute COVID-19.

The CDR3 DNA reads TGTGCCACCAGTGATGATCGACTAGCGGGAGGGGATGAGCAGTTCTTC. Protein: CATSDDRLAGGDEQFF. This sequence joins TRBV24-1 and TRBJ2-1, with 14 positions matching TRBD2. The germline gives CDR1 KGHDR, CDR2 SFDVKD. Trimming at V came to 3 bases and at J to 8 bases, leaving 5 bases not matched to a gene. The CDR3 has 16 amino acids.